The source of this T cell receptor beta chain is a study of cytomegalovirus exposure and HLA in healthy donors. Amplification used 60 Vbeta primers and 13 Jbeta primers. Sequencing used immunoSEQ multiplex PCR; TCRdb keeps in-frame clones, though not all of them. The repertoire holds 100,000 or so clones, about three quarters seen once, with roughly a tenth in the top ten. Study observations and caveats: Some TCR beta chains (164 of them) were listed as cytomegalovirus-associated.

J gave up 4 bases and V 6 bases, and 2 bases lay outside the gene matches. Per the germline V gene, CDR1 is MNHNS and CDR2 is SASEGT. There are 13 residues in the CDR3. Notes on this clone: Its antigen is unidentified.

The material sequenced was PBMCs. The chain uses TRBV6-1 and TRBJ1-5; 8 bases are shared with TRBD1. This clonotype was sampled from a man aged 30-40 years in good health and CMV-seropositive. The CDR3 DNA sequence: TGTGCCAGCAGCCGACAGGGGAATCAGCCCCAGCATTTT. It translates to CASSRQGNQPQHF.